One sample yielded the 9 T cell receptor beta chains listed below, sequenced in a study of blood T cell repertoires in COVID-19. Assay used: immunoSEQ multiplex PCR; TCRdb lists only in-frame clones, some missing. Among some 150,000 clones listed, 70% to 90% were seen once. The specimen sequenced was peripheral blood. The origin of the receptors is a man between 65 and 85 years old with acute or convalescent COVID-19.

The CDR3 sequence: CASSTSSTGIAGELFF. The CDR3 nucleotides read TGTGCCAGTAGTACTTCGTCGACAGGGATCGCCGGGGAGCTGTTTTTT. The chain employs TRBV19 and TRBJ2-2; TRBD1 agrees at 7 bases. The CDR3 totals 16 residues. V lost 4 bases and J lost 6; bases outside the gene matches: 11. Germline values: CDR1 LNHDA, CDR2 SQIVND (reference sequence). Full variable domain (missing parts from reference TRBV19 and TRBJ2-2): DGGITQSPKYLFRKEGQNVTLSCEQNLNHDAMYWYRQDPGQGLRLIYYSQIVNDFQKGDIAEGYSVSREKKESFPLTVTSAQKNPTAFYLCASSTSSTGIAGELFFGEGSRLTVL.

This rearrangement joins TRBV4-1 to TRBJ2-1; 7 nucleotides line up with TRBD2. CDR1 is MGHRA and CDR2 is YSYEKL in the germline V gene. V lost 1 base to trimming and J lost 9 bases; unmatched junction nucleotides: 21. The CDR3 totals 19 residues. CDR3 in DNA: TGCGCCAGCAGCCAAGTAGGAGGGAGGGCCTTTTCGGCAAGGGGTGAGCAGTTCTTC. It specifies CASSQVGGRAFSARGEQFF.

The chain links TRBV28 to TRBJ2-1; no clear D gene. V gave up 7 bases and J gave up 5 bases, with 12 bases separating them. The CDR3 length is 13 residues. Germline V lookup: CDR1 MDHEN, CDR2 SYDVKM. The CDR3 spells CASIGPGHNEQFF. The CDR3 nucleotides are TGTGCCAGCATAGGTCCAGGCCACAATGAGCAGTTCTTC.

The chain links TRBV3-1 (or the pseudogene TRBV3-2) to TRBJ2-3, with 8 nucleotides matching TRBD2. The germline CDR1 and CDR2 sequences are LGHDT and YNNKEL (reference sequence). CDR3 length: 17 amino acids. V shed 0 bases, J shed 2 bases, and the junction held 7 bases outside the gene matches. The CDR3: CASSQDSTSGNTDTQYF. The CDR3 DNA follows: TGTGCCAGCAGCCAAGATTCAACTAGCGGAAACACAGATACGCAGTATTTT.

J is TRBJ2-7 and V is TRBV3-1 (or the pseudogene TRBV3-2), with D maybe TRBD2 (5 bases). The V gene lost 3 bases and the J gene lost 3 bases, with 6 bases spanning the gap. The CDR3 spans 12 residues. From germline, CDR1 is LGHDT and CDR2 YNNKEL (reference sequence). CDR3 DNA sequence: TGTGCCAGCAGCCAGACTAACTACGAGCAGTACTTC. It is translated as CASSQTNYEQYF.

This chain links TRBV7-9 with TRBJ2-5, with 12 bases aligning to TRBD2. V gave up 5 bases and J gave up 5 bases; unmatched junction bases: 6. CDR3 length: 15 residues. Germline V CDR1 and CDR2: SEHNR, FQNEAQ (reference sequence). The CDR3, as DNA: TGTGCCAGCAGCCTGACTAGCGGGAGTCGTGAGACCCAGTACTTC. Amino acids: CASSLTSGSRETQYF.

This clone was observed a handful of times. The CDR3 DNA sequence: TGTGCCAGCAGCTCGGGACTAGCGGGAGGGCTTCCAGAGACCCAGTACTTC. Its protein is CASSSGLAGGLPETQYF. V and J are TRBV11-3 and TRBJ2-5; 16 bases agree with TRBD2. Germline loops: CDR1 SGHNT, CDR2 YENEEA. Losses at the gene ends were 4 bases for V and 4 bases for J; bases not matched to a gene: 6. The length of the CDR3 is 17 residues.

V usage is TRBV5-1 and J usage is TRBJ2-7; D not resolved. The germline V gene encodes CDR1 SGHRS and CDR2 YFSETQ. This CDR3 is built from 13 residues. V gave up 0 bases and J gave up 3 bases, with 7 bases separating them. For the CDR3, the DNA is TGCGCCAGCAGCTTGGAATCCGTCTACGAGCAGTACTTC. Its protein product is CASSLESVYEQYF.

This chain links TRBV5-1 with TRBJ2-7, with TRBD2 identical over 12 bases. The V gene end was trimmed by 4 bases and the J gene end by 6 bases; junction bases not matched to a gene: 5. The CDR3 spans 14 residues. Germline-derived CDR1 and CDR2 are SGHRS and YFSETQ. The CDR3 reads CASSPGLAGSEQYF. CDR3 nucleotides: TGCGCCAGCAGCCCGGGACTAGCGGGTTCCGAGCAGTACTTC. Full variable domain (rest looked up from reference TRBV5-1 and TRBJ2-7): KAGVTQTPRYLIKTRGQQVTLSCSPISGHRSVSWYQQTPGQGLQFLFEYFSETQRNKGNFPGRFSGRQFSNSRSEMNVSTLELGDSALYLCASSPGLAGSEQYFGPGTRLTVT.